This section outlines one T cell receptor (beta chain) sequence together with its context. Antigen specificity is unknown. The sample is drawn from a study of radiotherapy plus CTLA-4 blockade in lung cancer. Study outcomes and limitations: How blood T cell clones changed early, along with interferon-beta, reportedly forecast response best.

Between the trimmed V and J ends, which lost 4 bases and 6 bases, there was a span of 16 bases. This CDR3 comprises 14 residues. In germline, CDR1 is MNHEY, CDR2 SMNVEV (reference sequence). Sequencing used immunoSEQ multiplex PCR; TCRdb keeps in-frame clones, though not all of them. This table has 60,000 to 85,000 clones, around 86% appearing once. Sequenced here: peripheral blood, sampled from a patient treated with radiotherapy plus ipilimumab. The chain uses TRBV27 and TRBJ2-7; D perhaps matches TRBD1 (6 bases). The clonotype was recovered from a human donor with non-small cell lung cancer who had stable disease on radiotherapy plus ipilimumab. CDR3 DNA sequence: TGTGCCAGCAGTTCCGACCTCACAGGGCGCGAGCAGTACTTC. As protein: CASSSDLTGREQYF.